Shown below are 13 T cell receptor beta chains from a single sample sequenced in a study of control samples from healthy donors and cancer patients (dated by TCRdb to the early 2020s). The library was made by the immunoSEQ multiplex PCR assay. TCRdb mirrors the immuneACCESS table, restricted to in-frame sequences. Some clones are absent from its copies; in checked studies, under half trace to an unresolved V gene, and the reason for the others is unknown. The sample records about 130,000 clones, approximately 84% of which are singletons. Around 2% of the sample is taken by the ten largest. Sequencing input: blood. The receptors originated from a man between 18 and 35 years old in good health.

The chain carries TRBV5-8 and TRBJ2-7; TRBD1 aligns across 7 bases. The CDR3 has 14 residues. The J segment lost 2 bases and the V segment lost 4 bases, leaving 6 bases of the junction unmatched. Germline-derived CDR1 and CDR2 are SGHTS and YDEGEE. Here the CDR3 DNA reads TGTGCCAGCAGCCCGGGACAGCAAACCTACGAGCAGTACTTC. As protein: CASSPGQQTYEQYF.

The chain is built from TRBV30 and TRBJ2-7; 8 bases line up with TRBD2. Germline V lookup: CDR1 GTSNPN, CDR2 SVGIG (reference sequence). CDR3 length: 13 residues. After removal of 0 bases from V and 3 bases from J, the junction contained 1 base not matched to a gene. CDR3 coding DNA: TGTGCCTGGAGTGTACGGGGGGGCTACGAGCAGTACTTC. Encoded protein: CAWSVRGGYEQYF.

This chain uses TRBV7-3 with TRBJ2-1; possible D gene TRBD1, 6 bases. CDR1 is SGHTA, CDR2 FQGTGA, per germline. Trimming cost V 5 bases and J 3 bases, with 26 bases left between them. This CDR3 is built from 19 residues. CDR3: CASSLWARTATLYYNEQFF. In DNA form, the CDR3 reads TGTGCCAGCAGCCTATGGGCAAGGACAGCCACTCTTTACTACAATGAGCAGTTCTTC.

The gene calls are TRBV3-1 (or the pseudogene TRBV3-2) and TRBJ2-3; perhaps TRBD1 as D (5 bases). The CDR3 is 16 residues long. The germline CDR1 and CDR2 sequences are LGHDT and YNNKEL (reference sequence). V lost 0 bases, J lost 4 bases, and 14 bases lay in between. CDR3 DNA: TGTGCCAGCAGCCAAGAATTGGGTAGGGGCCCAGATACGCAGTATTTT. This gives the protein CASSQELGRGPDTQYF.

This clone is medium-sized within its sample. The chain employs TRBV18 and TRBJ2-7; TRBD1 matches at 7 bases. This CDR3 contains 17 residues. Germline lookup yields CDR1 KGHSH and CDR2 LQKENI. V dropped 2 bases and J dropped 2; count of bases not matched to a gene: 12. The CDR3 nucleotides are TGTGCCAGCTCACCAGGGGGCACTTCGACAGGGACCTACGAGCAGTACTTC. Translated: CASSPGGTSTGTYEQYF.

The chain recombines TRBV18 with TRBJ1-3; D not certain. Germline V gene data show CDR1 as KGHSH and CDR2 as LQKENI. This CDR3 is built from 15 residues. Trimming removed 3 bases at V and 0 bases at J, with 9 bases between. For the CDR3, the DNA is TGTGCCAGCTCACCCCGCGGATACTCTGGAAACACCATATATTTT. This codes for CASSPRGYSGNTIYF.

This chain links TRBV4-1 with TRBJ2-1; 11 bases are shared with TRBD1. The CDR3 length is 17 residues. Per germline, CDR1 MGHRA and CDR2 YSYEKL. Trimming cost V 2 bases and J 5 bases; bases outside gene matches: 8. The CDR3 loop is CASSQPPGTGGDNEQFF. The CDR3 DNA follows: TGCGCCAGCAGCCAACCCCCCGGGACAGGGGGGGACAATGAGCAGTTCTTC.

This clone occurred a few times. This chain links TRBV10-3 with TRBJ2-7; 12 positions match TRBD2. V dropped 3 bases and J dropped 6; count of bases not matched to a gene: 9. The CDR3 spans 16 residues. Germline V lookup: CDR1 ENHRY, CDR2 SYGVKD. CDR3 loop: CAISETLTSGRTEQYF. The CDR3 bases are TGTGCCATCAGTGAAACCCTGACTAGCGGGAGAACCGAGCAGTACTTC.

This chain connects TRBV6-6 to TRBJ1-1; a possible D gene is TRBD1 (6 bases). V lost 2 bases, J lost 2 bases, and 9 bases lay in between. This CDR3 has 14 amino acids. Germline V gene lookup returns CDR1 MNHNY and CDR2 SVGAGI (reference sequence). CDR3 nucleotides: TGTGCCAGCAGTTACGGGGGGCGTAACACTGAAGCTTTCTTT. Residues: CASSYGGRNTEAFF.

This rearrangement joins TRBV6-5 to TRBJ1-2; the D is unclear. The germline CDR1 and CDR2 sequences are MNHEY and SVGAGI. Between the trimmed V and J ends, which lost 5 bases and 4 bases, there was a span of 5 bases. The CDR3 is 11 residues long. The DNA for the CDR3 is TGTGCCAGCAGTCCAGGCTATGGCTACACCTTC. Translation gives CASSPGYGYTF.

This sequence joins TRBV5-1 and TRBJ2-7; D unresolved. Germline CDR1 and CDR2: SGHRS and YFSETQ. The CDR3 runs 12 residues. V was trimmed by 3 bases and J by 3 bases, leaving 7 bases between them. CDR3: CASSSDNYEQYF. As DNA, the CDR3 is TGCGCCAGCAGCTCAGACAACTACGAGCAGTACTTC.

This clone was seen once. V usage is TRBV28 and J usage is TRBJ1-2, with no clear D. The germline V and J ends were trimmed by 5 bases and 8 bases, with 27 bases remaining between them. Germline CDR1 reads MDHEN; CDR2 reads SYDVKM. The CDR3 spans 17 residues. The CDR3 bases are TGTGCCAGCAGTCCTAACCCTCGGACGGACCAAGGTGCCGGCTACACCTTC. Translated, it gives CASSPNPRTDQGAGYTF.

This chain connects TRBV6-5 to TRBJ1-3; D unclear. This CDR3 has 14 amino acids. CDR1 is MNHEY and CDR2 is SVGAGI in the germline V gene. Trimming removed 9 bases at V and 4 bases at J, with 16 bases between. CDR3 in amino acids: CASKLELWGNTIYF. For the CDR3, the DNA is TGTGCCAGTAAATTGGAGCTATGGGGAAACACCATATATTTT.